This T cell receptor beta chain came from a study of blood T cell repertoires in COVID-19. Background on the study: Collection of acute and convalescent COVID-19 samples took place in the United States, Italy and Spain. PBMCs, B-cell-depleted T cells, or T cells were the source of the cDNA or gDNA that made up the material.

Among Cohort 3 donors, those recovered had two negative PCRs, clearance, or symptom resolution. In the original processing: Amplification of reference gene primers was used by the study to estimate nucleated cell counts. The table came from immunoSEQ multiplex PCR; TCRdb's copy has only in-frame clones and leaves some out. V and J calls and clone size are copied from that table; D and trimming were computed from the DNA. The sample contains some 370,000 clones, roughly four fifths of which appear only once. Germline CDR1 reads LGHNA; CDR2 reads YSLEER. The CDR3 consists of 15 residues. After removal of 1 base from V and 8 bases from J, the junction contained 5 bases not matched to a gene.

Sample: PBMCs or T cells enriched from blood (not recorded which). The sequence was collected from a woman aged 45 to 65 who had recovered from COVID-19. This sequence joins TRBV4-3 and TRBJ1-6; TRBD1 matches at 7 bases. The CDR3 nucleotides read TGCGCCAGCAGCCAAGGACAGGGTGGATATTCACCCCTCCACTTT. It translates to CASSQGQGGYSPLHF.